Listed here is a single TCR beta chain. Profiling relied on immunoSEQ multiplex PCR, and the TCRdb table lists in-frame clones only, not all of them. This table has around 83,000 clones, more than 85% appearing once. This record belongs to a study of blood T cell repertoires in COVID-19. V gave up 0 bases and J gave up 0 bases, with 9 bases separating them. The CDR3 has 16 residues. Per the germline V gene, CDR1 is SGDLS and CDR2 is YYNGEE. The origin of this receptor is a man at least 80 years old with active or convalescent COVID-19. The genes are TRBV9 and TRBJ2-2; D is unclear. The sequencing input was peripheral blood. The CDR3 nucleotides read TGTGCCAGCAGCGTAGTCGTCTCAGCGAACACCGGGGAGCTGTTTTTT. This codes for CASSVVVSANTGELFF.